This passage covers 19 T cell receptor beta chains from one sample sequenced in a study of blood T cell repertoires in COVID-19. The table came from immunoSEQ multiplex PCR; TCRdb's copy has only in-frame clones and leaves some out. This table holds approximately 92,000 clones, roughly 89% found once. What was sequenced was peripheral blood. These receptors were obtained from a woman aged 60 to 75 with COVID-19, enrolled during active disease.

V is TRBV27 and J is TRBJ2-2; D might be TRBD1 (5 bases). The germline gives CDR1 MNHEY, CDR2 SMNVEV (reference sequence). The CDR3 consists of 15 residues. The V end was cut by 3 bases, the J end by 1 base, with 9 bases between. The CDR3 DNA follows: TGTGCCAGCAGTTTGGGCCAGGGGAACACCGGGGAGCTGTTTTTT. It codes for CASSLGQGNTGELFF.

The rearrangement uses TRBV29-1 and TRBJ1-1; D remains ambiguous. Germline V gene sequence: CDR1 SQVTM, CDR2 ANQGSEA. Trimming pared 7 bases from V and 4 bases from J, leaving 16 bases between. CDR3 length: 13 amino acids. This chain's CDR3 is CSGGIASVTEAFF. CDR3 DNA: TGCAGCGGAGGGATAGCTTCGGTCACTGAAGCTTTCTTT.

The genes are TRBV7-8 and TRBJ1-4, with D unclear. V was clipped by 5 bases and J by 6 bases, with 13 bases between them. Germline V gene sequence: CDR1 SGHVS, CDR2 FQNEAQ. This CDR3 has 14 residues. The CDR3, as DNA: TGTGCCAGCAGCCCAAGAAGCGGTGATGAAAAACTGTTTTTT. Translation: CASSPRSGDEKLFF.

This sequence joins TRBV7-8 and TRBJ1-4, with no clear D. CDR3 length equals 12 residues. Between the trimmed V and J ends, which lost 5 bases and 8 bases, there was a span of 9 bases. Germline assignment: CDR1 SGHVS and CDR2 FQNEAQ. The chain's CDR3 is CASSGRMEKLFF. The CDR3 DNA sequence: TGTGCCAGCAGCGGGAGGATGGAAAAACTGTTTTTT.

The V gene is TRBV30, the J gene TRBJ1-6; 8 bases map to TRBD1. The CDR3 is 15 amino acids. V lost 2 bases, J lost 9 bases, and 9 bases stayed unmatched. From germline, CDR1 is GTSNPN and CDR2 SVGIG (reference sequence). The CDR3 DNA reads as TGTGCCTGGAGTCCCAGGCAGGGGGCGTTTTCACCCCTCCACTTT. Translating it yields CAWSPRQGAFSPLHF.

In its sample, this clone was seen a few times. This chain links TRBV12-3 or TRBV12-4 with TRBJ1-6; D might be TRBD1 (5 bases). CDR3 length equals 13 residues. The V gene lost 6 bases and the J gene lost 9 bases, with 12 bases spanning the gap. The CDR3 protein is CASRRIDSSPLHF. The CDR3 bases are TGTGCCAGCAGACGAATTGACAGTTCACCCCTCCACTTT.

The chain is built from TRBV30 and TRBJ2-3; D gene ambiguous. Per germline, CDR1 GTSNPN and CDR2 SVGIG (reference sequence). CDR3 length: 14 residues. V lost 0 bases and J lost 2, with 9 bases in between. Written as DNA, the CDR3 is TGTGCCTGGAGTGTAGGCGGATTCACAGATACGCAGTATTTT. It encodes CAWSVGGFTDTQYF.

In DNA, the CDR3 is TGTGCCAGCAGCTTAGTCGGGACAGGGGGTAGTCAGCCCCAGCATTTT. Translation gives CASSLVGTGGSQPQHF. The J gene is TRBJ1-5, the V gene TRBV7-2; 11 bases agree with TRBD1. V was clipped by 1 base and J by 6 bases; unmatched bases: 5. The length of the CDR3 is 16 residues. Germline CDR1 reads SGHTA; CDR2 reads FQGNSA.

The chain couples TRBV30 to TRBJ2-7, with D possibly TRBD1 on 6 matching bases. The CDR3 is 13 residues long. CDR1 and CDR2 (germline): GTSNPN, SVGIG (reference sequence). With 7 bases removed from V and 1 base from J, the gap between germline ends came to 14 bases. In DNA form, the CDR3 reads TGTGCCTCGACTTCAGGGGTTTCCTACGAGCAGTACTTC. Amino acid sequence: CASTSGVSYEQYF. The full variable domain, with the rest looked up from reference TRBV30 and TRBJ2-7, is SQTIHQWPATLVQPVGSPLSLECTVEGTSNPNLYWYRQAAGRGLQLLFYSVGIGQISSEVPQNLSASRPQDRQFILSSKKLLLSDSGFYLCASTSGVSYEQYFGPGTRLTVT.

The chain carries TRBV2 and TRBJ1-2; D is uncertain. The germline V gene encodes CDR1 SNHLY and CDR2 FYNNEI. CDR3 length equals 14 residues. Trimming removed 4 bases from V and 2 bases from J, with 11 bases in between. The CDR3 DNA reads as TGTGCCAGCAGTGCGGAGCCCAGCAACTATGGCTACACCTTC. It yields the protein CASSAEPSNYGYTF.

The chain employs TRBV6-2 or TRBV6-3 and TRBJ2-2; 7 nucleotides align to TRBD2. Germline CDR1 and CDR2: MNHEY and SVGEGT. The CDR3 has 15 residues. J gave up 0 bases and V 4 bases, and 2 bases lay outside the gene matches. The CDR3 nucleotides are TGTGCCAGCAGTTCTGGGGGGGCGAACACCGGGGAGCTGTTTTTT. It yields the protein CASSSGGANTGELFF.

The chain carries TRBV29-1 and TRBJ1-2, with 8 bases matching TRBD1. Germline lookup yields CDR1 SQVTM and CDR2 ANQGSEA. The J segment lost 0 bases and the V segment lost 6 bases, leaving 3 bases of the junction unmatched. CDR3 length: 13 amino acids. CDR3 region: CSVGTGTNYGYTF. For the CDR3, the DNA is TGCAGCGTAGGGACAGGTACTAACTATGGCTACACCTTC.

The chain employs TRBV11-2 and TRBJ2-2; 9 bases align to TRBD1. CDR3 length: 17 residues. Germline CDR1 reads SGHAT; CDR2 reads FQNNGV. The trim removed 3 bases at V and 2 bases at J, leaving 7 bases unmatched. CDR3 amino acids: CASSFVPGQGNTGELFF. In DNA form, the CDR3 reads TGTGCCAGCAGCTTCGTCCCGGGACAGGGAAACACCGGGGAGCTGTTTTTT.

Here the CDR3 reads CASSPIYGVRTGELFF. CDR3 DNA: TGTGCCAGCAGTCCGATTTACGGGGTCCGCACCGGGGAGCTGTTTTTT. This chain connects TRBV6-2 or TRBV6-3 to TRBJ2-2; possible D gene TRBD2, 5 bases. With 5 bases removed from V and 4 bases from J, the gap between germline ends came to 17 bases. CDR1 is MNHEY, CDR2 SVGEGT, per germline. The CDR3 contains 16 residues.

The rearrangement joins TRBV25-1 to TRBJ1-3, with 7 bases identical to TRBD1. There are 14 residues in the CDR3. Unmatched junction bases numbered 6, after V lost 3 bases and J lost 7 bases. Germline CDR1 and CDR2: MGHDK and SYGVNS. As DNA, the CDR3 is TGTGCCAGCAGTGACCGGACAGGAGGGAACACCATATATTTT. Translating it yields CASSDRTGGNTIYF.

The rearrangement joins TRBV6-5 to TRBJ2-7; TRBD1 matches 12 bases. Trimming took 10 bases from V and 5 from J; bases not matched to a gene: 3. This CDR3 has 12 residues. Germline V gene data show CDR1 as MNHEY and CDR2 as SVGAGI. CDR3 sequence reads: CATGTGGHEQYF. The CDR3, as DNA: TGTGCCACCGGGACAGGGGGCCACGAGCAGTACTTC.

The J gene is TRBJ2-3, the V gene TRBV2; no definite D call. V was pared by 5 bases and J by 4 bases, with 13 bases between. Germline V gene lookup returns CDR1 SNHLY and CDR2 FYNNEI. The CDR3 runs to 14 residues. This CDR3 is CASSRLTAPDTQYF. The CDR3 DNA reads as TGTGCCAGCAGTCGCCTAACCGCCCCAGATACGCAGTATTTT.

The chain combines TRBV28 with TRBJ1-2; D gene unclear. The CDR3 has 13 amino acids. Deletions cut 6 bases from V and 7 bases from J, with 15 bases between. Per germline, CDR1 MDHEN and CDR2 SYDVKM. The CDR3: CASSSLVGAGYTF. The DNA of the CDR3 is TGTGCCAGCAGCAGCCTTGTGGGCGCTGGCTACACCTTC.

The genes are TRBV28 and TRBJ1-2; 9 nucleotides match TRBD1. The CDR3 has 13 residues. Germline V CDR1 and CDR2: MDHEN, SYDVKM. Trimming took 6 bases from V and 9 from J; bases not matched to a gene: 8. CDR3 residues: CASSPRDRDRYTF. CDR3 coding DNA: TGTGCCAGCAGCCCGCGGGACAGGGACCGCTACACCTTC.